This T cell receptor (beta chain) was found in a study of CD8 T cells in ankylosing spondylitis. Study-wide findings and caveats: Within ankylosing spondylitis blood, a TCR beta motif made up of eight or nine highly homologous variants appeared to be characteristic. From matched ankylosing spondylitis synovial fluid, disease-linked clones were reportedly recovered at significantly enriched levels. Certain motif variants had earlier appeared in reactive arthritis synovial fluid and blood.

About this clonotype itself: Its specificity is unknown.

Libraries for TCR beta were made by quantitative 5'-RACE with molecular barcodes. In TCRdb, the 5' RACE reads were re-called with MiXCR into one record per CDR3 protein. Of roughly 240,000 distinct CDR3 sequences in the sample, roughly 32% were seen once. Between the trimmed V and J ends, which lost 4 bases and 2 bases, there was a span of 11 bases. The CDR3 loop spans 14 amino acids. Germline CDR1 ENHRY, CDR2 SYGVKD. The sequencing sample was made of blood, either unsorted or a sorted T cell fraction (not recorded which). The chain combines TRBV10-3 with TRBJ2-5; the D gene is possibly TRBD2 (6 bases). This TCR was recovered from a male donor with ankylosing spondylitis or in good health (not recorded which). CDR3 bases: TGTGCCATCAGTGTAGAGACTAGACAAGAGACCCAGTACTTC. It specifies CAISVETRQETQYF.